This T cell receptor beta chain is drawn from a study of technical replicates of blood from several donors. V gave up 5 bases and J gave up 7 bases, with 20 bases separating them. This CDR3 has 16 residues. CDR1 and CDR2 from the germline V gene are SGHTA and FQGNSA. Only in-frame clones appear in the TCRdb table, and some are missing; sequencing was by immunoSEQ multiplex PCR. The sample has about 70,000 clones, around 97% seen once. The TCR sequence derives from a human donor in good health. The chain has TRBV7-2 and TRBJ2-2, with D tentatively TRBD1 (6 bases). The specimen sequenced was T cells isolated from PBMCs. CDR3 sequence (DNA): TGTGCCAGCAGCCAATCAGCGCATCAAGGGGGCGGGGAGCTGTTTTTT. It yields the protein CASSQSAHQGGGELFF.